This T cell receptor beta chain was recorded in a study of cytomegalovirus exposure and HLA in healthy donors. 60 Vbeta and 13 Jbeta primers were used in PCR. Clones were sequenced by immunoSEQ multiplex PCR, and TCRdb holds only the in-frame ones, with some missing. The repertoire has about 160,000 clones, about 77% of them found once; the top ten carry over 8%. The CDR3 spans 15 residues. Per the germline V gene, CDR1 is SEHNR and CDR2 is FQNEAQ (reference sequence). With 5 bases clipped from V and 1 base from J, the junction kept 7 bases outside the gene matches. The sequence came from a man between 18 and 35 years old in good health and CMV-seropositive. The source material was PBMCs. V usage is TRBV7-9 and J usage is TRBJ1-1, with 7 bases fitting TRBD1. CDR3 amino acids: CASSRGRDRNTEAFF. Here the CDR3 DNA reads TGTGCCAGCAGCCGAGGCAGGGACAGGAACACTGAAGCTTTCTTT.